This T cell receptor beta chain derives from a study of spatial heterogeneity in lung cancer (dated by TCRdb to the late 2010s). Regarding the research as a whole: Beta-chain transcripts were consistently detected in greater numbers than alpha-chain transcripts, which likely reflects a higher abundance of beta-chain transcripts. In the raw uncorrected reads, each unique combination of TCR and UMI appeared on average more than ten times. The study quantitatively compared TCR alpha and beta repertoires across multiple tumor regions, matched nontumor lung and blood in non-small cell lung cancer. Both alpha and beta chains were TCR-sequenced in samples taken at surgery, namely 220 tumor regions, fewer than 85 matched nontumor lung samples and approximately 51 PBMC samples. TCR repertoire features were related to nonsynonymous mutation counts determined by whole-exome sequencing of tumor tissue. In tumor regions, TCR transcript counts showed a strong correlation with a T cell transcriptional module score derived from matched bulk RNA-seq. The study at large found these results: The tumor nonsynonymous mutation count correlated with the number of expanded alpha and beta TCRs within the tumor. Additional single-cell paired TCR alpha and beta sequencing was considered necessary to confirm, at a functional level, the hypothesis that regional TCRs recognize regional mutations. Counts of ubiquitous and regional expanded TCRs correlated with counts of ubiquitous and regional nonsynonymous mutations, respectively. Estimated TCR-seq coverage of tumor T cells was only 7% to 8.5% for alpha chains and 13% for beta chains.

This clonotype was detected only a few times. There is no known antigen for this receptor. No much larger clonotype is one base removed from it; base qualities were not supplied. Library creation used 5' RACE. The sequencing machine was a NextSeq 500. To allow correction of PCR and sequencing errors, the TCR library protocol tagged every TCR cDNA molecule with a unique molecular identifier. For the original study's pipeline: Decombinator tools were used for TCR identification, UMI-based error correction and CDR3 extraction. TCRs above a frequency of 2 per 1,000, corresponding to the top 1% of the tumor frequency distribution, were defined as expanded. Expanded tumor TCRs were classed as regional if statistically deemed absent (corrected P<0.05) from at least one tumor region, otherwise ubiquitous. Rényi diversity was computed with the R vegan package after subsampling each repertoire 100 times to 5,000 TCRs. CDR3 similarity networks were built from amino acid triplet string-kernel similarity, connecting CDR3s with pairwise similarity above 0.82. TCRdb handled the public reads itself, with Q25 trimming in fastp and clone calling in MiXCR, and kept productive beta chains. Identical CDR3 protein sequences are pooled into one entry, listed with their most common genes and DNA. TCRdb's processing, not the authors' own work, is the source of the V and J calls. The sample table holds some 6,200 distinct CDR3 sequences, of which 11% to 15% were seen once. Over 8% of the sample is held by the ten biggest clonotypes.

Per the publication, the time point label means: sample taken at primary tumor resection. Samples were obtained from fewer than 80 patients with early-stage, untreated non-small cell lung cancer from the lung TRACERx cohort. For TCR sequencing, whole RNA was extracted from tumor and nontumor lung tissue, or from cryopreserved PBMC samples, and no cell sorting was done. A patient was chosen for TCR sequencing only when enough RNA was available from at least two tumor regions. Before being selected, tumor and adjacent nontumor lung specimens were reviewed by a lung pathologist. Per the germline V gene, SGHAT is the CDR1 and FQNNGV is the CDR2. The CDR3, cysteine through phenylalanine, is 13 amino acids long. CDR3 DNA is the only sequence kept; it has 39 bases, read in frame from the first base. Trimming removed 0 bases from V and 10 bases from J, leaving 10 bases between the germline ends.

This chain is built from TRBV11-2 and TRBJ2-1; too little of a D gene remains to name it. Material: lung tumor tissue, obtained at surgery. This TCR derives from a male donor with early-stage non-small cell lung cancer. DNA sequence: TGTGCCAGCAGCTTAGAAGGCTCGGTCGAGCAGTTCTTC. Translated, this gives CASSLEGSVEQFF. The full variable domain, with segments outside the CDR3 supplied by the reference TRBV11-2 and TRBJ2-1 proteins, appears as EAGVAQSPRYKIIEKRQSVAFWCNPISGHATLYWYQQILGQGPKLLIQFQNNGVVDDSQLPKDRFSAERLKGVDSTLKIQPAKLEDSAVYLCASSLEGSVEQFFGPGTRLTVL.